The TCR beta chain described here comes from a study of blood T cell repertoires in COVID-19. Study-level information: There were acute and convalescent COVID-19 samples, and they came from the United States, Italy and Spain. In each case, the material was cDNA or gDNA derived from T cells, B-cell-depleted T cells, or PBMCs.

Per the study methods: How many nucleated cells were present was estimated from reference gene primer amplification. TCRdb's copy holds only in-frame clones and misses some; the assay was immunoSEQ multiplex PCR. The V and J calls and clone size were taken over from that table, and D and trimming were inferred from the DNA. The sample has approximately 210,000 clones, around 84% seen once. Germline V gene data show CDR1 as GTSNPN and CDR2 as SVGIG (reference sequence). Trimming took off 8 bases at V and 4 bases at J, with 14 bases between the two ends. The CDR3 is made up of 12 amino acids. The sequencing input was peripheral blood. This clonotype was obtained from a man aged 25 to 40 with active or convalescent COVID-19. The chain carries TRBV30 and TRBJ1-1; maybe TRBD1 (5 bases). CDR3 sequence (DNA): TGTGCCAACCGAGGGGAGGCCACTGAAGCTTTCTTT. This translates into CANRGEATEAFF.